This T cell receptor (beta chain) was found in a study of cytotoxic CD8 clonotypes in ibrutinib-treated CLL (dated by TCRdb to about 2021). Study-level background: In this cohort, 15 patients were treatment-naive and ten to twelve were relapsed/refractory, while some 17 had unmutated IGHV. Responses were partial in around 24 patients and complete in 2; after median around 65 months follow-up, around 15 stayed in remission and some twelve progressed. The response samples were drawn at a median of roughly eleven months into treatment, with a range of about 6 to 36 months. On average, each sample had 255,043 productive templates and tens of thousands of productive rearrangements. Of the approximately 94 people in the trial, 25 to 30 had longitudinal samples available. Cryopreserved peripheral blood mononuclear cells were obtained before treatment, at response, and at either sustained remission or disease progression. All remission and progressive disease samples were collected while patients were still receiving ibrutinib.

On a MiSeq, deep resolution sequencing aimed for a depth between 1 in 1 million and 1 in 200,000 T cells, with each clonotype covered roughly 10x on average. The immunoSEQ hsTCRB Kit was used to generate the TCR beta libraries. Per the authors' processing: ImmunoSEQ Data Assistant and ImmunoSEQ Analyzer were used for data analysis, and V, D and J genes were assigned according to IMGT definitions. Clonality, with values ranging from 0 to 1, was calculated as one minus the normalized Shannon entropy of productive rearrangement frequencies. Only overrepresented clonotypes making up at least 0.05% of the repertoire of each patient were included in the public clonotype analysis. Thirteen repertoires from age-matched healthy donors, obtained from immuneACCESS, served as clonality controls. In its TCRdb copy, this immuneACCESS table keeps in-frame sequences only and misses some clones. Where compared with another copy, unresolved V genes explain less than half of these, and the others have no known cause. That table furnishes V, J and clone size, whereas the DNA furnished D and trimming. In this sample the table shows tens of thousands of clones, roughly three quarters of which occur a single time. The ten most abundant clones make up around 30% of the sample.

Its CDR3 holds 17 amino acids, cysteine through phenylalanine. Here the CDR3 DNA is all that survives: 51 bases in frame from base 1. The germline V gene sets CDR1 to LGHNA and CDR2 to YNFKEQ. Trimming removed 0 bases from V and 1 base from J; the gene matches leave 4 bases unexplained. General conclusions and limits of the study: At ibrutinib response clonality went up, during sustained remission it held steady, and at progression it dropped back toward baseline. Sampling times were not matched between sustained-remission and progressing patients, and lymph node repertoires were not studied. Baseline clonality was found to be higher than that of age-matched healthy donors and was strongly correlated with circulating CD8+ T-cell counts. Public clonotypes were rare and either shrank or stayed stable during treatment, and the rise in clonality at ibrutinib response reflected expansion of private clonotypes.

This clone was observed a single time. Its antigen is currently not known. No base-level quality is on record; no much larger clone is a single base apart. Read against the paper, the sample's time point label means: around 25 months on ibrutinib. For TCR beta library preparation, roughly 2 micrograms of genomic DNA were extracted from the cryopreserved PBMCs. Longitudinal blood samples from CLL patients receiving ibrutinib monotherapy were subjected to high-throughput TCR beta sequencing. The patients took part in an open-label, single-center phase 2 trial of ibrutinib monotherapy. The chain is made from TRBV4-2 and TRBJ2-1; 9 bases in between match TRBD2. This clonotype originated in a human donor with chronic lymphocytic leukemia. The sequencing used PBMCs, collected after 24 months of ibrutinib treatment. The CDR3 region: CASSQDASGGSYNEQFF. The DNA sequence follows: TGTGCCAGCAGCCAAGATGCCAGCGGGGGGTCCTACAATGAGCAGTTCTTC.